The 18 T cell receptor beta chains given below trace back to one sample, sequenced in a study of monozygotic twins with inflammatory bowel disease. TCRdb reanalyzed the 5' RACE reads and collapses them to one entry per CDR3 protein, without DNA. The sample shows approximately 400,000 distinct CDR3 sequences, and 2% to 3% sits with its ten largest clones. The sequenced material came from blood. These receptors all come from a human donor with ulcerative colitis or Crohn's disease, or a healthy co-twin of an affected twin (not recorded which).

The chain employs TRBV20-1 and TRBJ2-2; TCRdb's D call of TRBD1 is untestable without DNA. The CDR3 spans 13 residues. CDR1 and CDR2 (germline): DFQATT, SNEGSKA (reference sequence). The CDR3 reads CSASETATGELFF.

The chain combines TRBV29-1 with TRBJ2-5; TCRdb's D call, TRBD2, is unchecked because there is no DNA. The CDR3 consists of 14 residues. Germline CDR1 reads SQVTM; CDR2 reads ANQGSEA. This chain's CDR3 is CSVSMGGRAETQYF.

The V gene is TRBV7-2, the J gene TRBJ2-5; no DNA is available, so the TRBD1 call from TCRdb remains unchecked. The CDR3 covers 15 residues. Germline assignment: CDR1 SGHTA and CDR2 FQGNSA. CDR3 residues: CASSLVRGGRKTQYF. The entire variable domain, with the rest obtained from reference TRBV7-2 and TRBJ2-5, is as follows: GAGVSQSPSNKVTEKGKDVELRCDPISGHTALYWYRQSLGQGLEFLIYFQGNSAPDKSGLPSDRFSAERTGGSVSTLTIQRTQQEDSAVYLCASSLVRGGRKTQYFGPGTRLLVL.

This chain connects TRBV28 to TRBJ1-6; lacking DNA, the TRBD1 call made by TCRdb goes unchecked. From germline, CDR1 is MDHEN and CDR2 SYDVKM. The length of the CDR3 is 14 residues. This CDR3 is CASSFRDRGSPLHF.

The chain is built from TRBV6-5 and TRBJ2-1; TCRdb's D gene call, TRBD2, goes unchecked for lack of DNA. CDR3 length: 14 amino acids. The V gene's germline CDR1 is MNHEY and CDR2 SVGAGI. CDR3 sequence: CASSYEGGPLEQFF.

V gene TRBV29-1 combines with J gene TRBJ1-1; the D call of TRBD1 rests on TCRdb alone, since no DNA is present to check it. CDR3 size: 11 residues. CDR1 SQVTM and CDR2 ANQGSEA come from the germline V gene. The chain's CDR3 is CSGIQGWGAFF.

The V and J genes are TRBV5-1 and TRBJ2-3; TCRdb's assignment of TRBD2 cannot be checked, as there is no DNA. Germline V gene data show CDR1 as SGHRS and CDR2 as YFSETQ. The CDR3 has 14 residues. The CDR3 here is CATTSGGNTDTQYF. Filled out from reference TRBV5-1 and TRBJ2-3, the complete variable domain reads KAGVTQTPRYLIKTRGQQVTLSCSPISGHRSVSWYQQTPGQGLQFLFEYFSETQRNKGNFPGRFSGRQFSNSRSEMNVSTLELGDSALYLCATTSGGNTDTQYFGPGTRLTVL.

This chain connects TRBV7-2 to TRBJ1-4. This CDR3 is 16 amino acids long. Germline CDR1 SGHTA, CDR2 FQGNSA. The CDR3 spells CASSLSAYLSPEKLFF.

The gene calls are TRBV5-1 and TRBJ2-3; TCRdb returns TRBD1, unconfirmable since there is no DNA. Germline V gene sequence: CDR1 SGHRS, CDR2 YFSETQ. This CDR3 contains 14 residues. This chain's CDR3 is CASSGGLASDTQYF.

The chain uses TRBV28 and TRBJ1-1; TCRdb's assignment of TRBD1 cannot be checked, as there is no DNA. CDR3 length: 15 residues. The germline gives CDR1 MDHEN, CDR2 SYDVKM. The chain's CDR3 is CASSFGRRGLTEAFF.

J is TRBJ1-4 and V is TRBV29-1. Looked up from germline, CDR1 is SQVTM and CDR2 is ANQGSEA. The CDR3 runs 12 residues. The CDR3 region is CSAGHPGEKLFF.

The chain is built from TRBV19 and TRBJ2-2; TCRdb picks TRBD2, but there is no DNA to check that call. Germline loops: CDR1 LNHDA, CDR2 SQIVND (reference sequence). The CDR3 sequence is 17 residues long. The CDR3: CASMGYGGGDGAGELFF. Combining the CDR3 with reference TRBV19 and TRBJ2-2 gives the whole variable domain DGGITQSPKYLFRKEGQNVTLSCEQNLNHDAMYWYRQDPGQGLRLIYYSQIVNDFQKGDIAEGYSVSREKKESFPLTVTSAQKNPTAFYLCASMGYGGGDGAGELFFGEGSRLTVL.

The V call is TRBV12-3 or TRBV12-4, the J call TRBJ2-7. This CDR3 spans 12 amino acids. The CDR3: CASSEGRYEQYF.

The chain links TRBV20-1 to TRBJ1-5; lacking DNA, the TRBD1 call made by TCRdb goes unchecked. The CDR3 is 14 amino acids. Germline V CDR1 and CDR2: DFQATT, SNEGSKA (reference sequence). CDR3 residues: CSARAPRVDQPQHF.

This chain links TRBV3-1 with TRBJ1-6; TCRdb selects TRBD1, and the lack of DNA leaves this call unchecked. The CDR3 is made up of 16 amino acids. The germline gives CDR1 LGHDT, CDR2 YNNKEL (reference sequence). CDR3 sequence: CASSQSNTGLDSPLHF.

The chain is built from TRBV7-2 and TRBJ2-2; TCRdb returns TRBD1, unconfirmable since there is no DNA. This CDR3 has 16 residues. The germline CDR1 and CDR2 sequences are SGHTA and FQGNSA. CDR3 loop: CASSPASGQGTGELFF.

The chain employs TRBV9 and TRBJ2-2. Germline V gives CDR1 SGDLS, CDR2 YYNGEE. This CDR3 contains 14 residues. The CDR3 sequence is CASSVEGNTGELFF.

This chain joins TRBV13 and TRBJ2-1; no DNA is available, so the TRBD2 call from TCRdb remains unchecked. Germline CDR1 is PRHDT and CDR2 is FYEKMQ (reference sequence). The CDR3 totals 13 residues. This chain's CDR3 is CASSLGPSLEQFF.